The 28 T cell receptor beta chains below were found in one sample sequenced in a study of blood T cell repertoires in COVID-19. Here immunoSEQ multiplex PCR was the method, and the copy in TCRdb shows in-frame clones only, minus some. The sample has about 74,000 clones; around 88% are singletons. Sequencing was done on a sample of peripheral blood. Every receptor here comes from a woman aged 80 or older with active or convalescent COVID-19.

The chain couples TRBV4-1 to TRBJ1-2; 9 bases line up with TRBD1. The J segment lost 1 base and the V segment lost 4 bases, leaving 7 bases of the junction unmatched. Germline loops: CDR1 MGHRA, CDR2 YSYEKL. The length of the CDR3 is 16 residues. CDR3 loop: CASSPNPGQGNYGYTF. The DNA for the CDR3 is TGCGCCAGCAGCCCCAACCCGGGACAGGGTAACTATGGCTACACCTTC.

In DNA form, the CDR3 reads TGCGCCAGCAGCCAAGAGGAGGGGACGAACACTGAAGCTTTCTTT. Its translation: CASSQEEGTNTEAFF. The chain links TRBV4-3 to TRBJ1-1, with a weak D call TRBD1 (5 bases). The CDR3 runs to 15 residues. V was shortened by 0 bases and J by 1 base, with 9 bases between the two germline ends. Germline CDR1 LGHNA, CDR2 YSLEER.

This chain joins TRBV7-9 and TRBJ1-4; the match to TRBD1 covers 11 bases. Germline V gene data show CDR1 as SEHNR and CDR2 as FQNEAQ (reference sequence). V was pared by 0 bases and J by 7 bases, with 1 base of the junction left unmatched. The length of the CDR3 is 15 residues. DNA of the CDR3: TGTGCCAGCAGCTTAGCGGACAGGGGGCTTGAAAAACTGTTTTTT. Protein: CASSLADRGLEKLFF.

The rearrangement links TRBV27 to TRBJ2-7; 7 bases fit TRBD1. The CDR3 spans 15 residues. V was pared by 6 bases and J by 5 bases, with 13 bases of the junction left unmatched. Germline lookup yields CDR1 MNHEY and CDR2 SMNVEV (reference sequence). This CDR3 is CASSKPGTEGNEQYF. The CDR3 region has the DNA TGTGCCAGCAGCAAGCCCGGGACAGAAGGAAACGAGCAGTACTTC.

The chain recombines TRBV5-5 with TRBJ1-5; no firm D call. CDR1 and CDR2 (germline): SGHKS, YYEKEE (reference sequence). V was shortened by 4 bases and J by 3 bases, with 11 bases between the two germline ends. The CDR3 runs to 14 residues. The CDR3 spells CASSIRRDNQPQHF. Here the CDR3 DNA reads TGTGCCAGCAGCATAAGACGGGACAATCAGCCCCAGCATTTT.

The rearrangement links TRBV6-2 or TRBV6-3 to TRBJ2-5; D possibly corresponds to TRBD2 (6 bases). CDR1 is MNHEY, CDR2 SVGEGT, per germline. The V end lost 7 bases, the J end lost 4 bases, and 19 bases lay between the germline ends. The length of the CDR3 is 15 residues. In nucleotides, the CDR3 is TGTGCCAGCAACCCTGCGGACTGGGGAGGAGAGACCCAGTACTTC. It translates to CASNPADWGGETQYF.

V usage is TRBV15 and J usage is TRBJ1-4, with 8 bases identical to TRBD1. This CDR3 has 14 residues. V dropped 4 bases and J dropped 4; count of bases not matched to a gene: 2. Germline CDR1 reads LNHNV; CDR2 reads YYDKDF (reference sequence). CDR3 protein: CATSTTGVNEKLFF. The CDR3 DNA reads TGTGCCACCAGCACGACAGGGGTTAATGAAAAACTGTTTTTT.

The chain links TRBV7-3 to TRBJ2-1; 10 bases map to TRBD1. CDR1 is SGHTA and CDR2 is FQGTGA in the germline V gene. V shed 4 bases and J 9 bases; nucleotides not matched to a gene: 9. The CDR3 extends over 15 amino acids. CDR3 residues: CASSSPGQGHVEQFF. The CDR3, as DNA: TGTGCCAGCAGCTCGCCGGGACAGGGGCATGTTGAGCAGTTCTTC.

This clone showed up just a few times. This rearrangement joins TRBV7-2 to TRBJ1-1; TRBD1 agrees at 7 bases. Germline loops: CDR1 SGHTA, CDR2 FQGNSA. V shed 10 bases and J 6 bases; nucleotides not matched to a gene: 20. This CDR3 is built from 16 residues. The CDR3 region has the DNA TGTGCCACCCACGACCGGACAGGAAAGTACCTGCCTGAAGCTTTCTTT. Translation: CATHDRTGKYLPEAFF. The whole variable domain, filled in from reference TRBV7-2 and TRBJ1-1, reads GAGVSQSPSNKVTEKGKDVELRCDPISGHTALYWYRQSLGQGLEFLIYFQGNSAPDKSGLPSDRFSAERTGGSVSTLTIQRTQQEDSAVYLCATHDRTGKYLPEAFFGQGTRLTVV.

V gene TRBV18 combines with J gene TRBJ1-1, with 7 positions matching TRBD1. The CDR3 length is 13 residues. Trimming cost V 3 bases and J 10 bases; bases outside gene matches: 8. The germline V gene encodes CDR1 KGHSH and CDR2 LQKENI. CDR3 in amino acids: CASSPSGQEGAFF. The CDR3 DNA sequence: TGTGCCAGCTCACCGTCCGGACAGGAAGGAGCTTTCTTT.

This rearrangement joins TRBV4-1 to TRBJ1-5, with 7 bases aligning to TRBD1. The CDR3 runs to 15 residues. The trim removed 4 bases at V and 0 bases at J, leaving 3 bases unmatched. In germline, CDR1 is MGHRA, CDR2 YSYEKL. CDR3 residues: CASSRQGNSNQPQHF. DNA of the CDR3: TGCGCCAGCAGCCGACAGGGAAATAGCAATCAGCCCCAGCATTTT.

This clone was detected only a few times. The rearrangement links TRBV7-2 to TRBJ1-1, with 9 bases identical to TRBD1. This CDR3 has 14 amino acids. Trimming at V came to 5 bases and at J to 6 bases, leaving 7 bases not matched to a gene. CDR1 is SGHTA, CDR2 FQGNSA, per germline. The CDR3 coding sequence is TGTGCCAGCAGCACACCGGGACAGGGCGCTGAAGCTTTCTTT. Its protein product is CASSTPGQGAEAFF.

The V and J genes are TRBV7-9 and TRBJ1-6; D is ambiguous. Trimming took 5 bases from V and 10 from J, leaving 18 bases between them. Germline CDR1 reads SEHNR; CDR2 reads FQNEAQ (reference sequence). This CDR3 comprises 15 residues. CDR3 sequence: CASSVGSPSYSPLHF. CDR3 nucleotide sequence: TGTGCCAGCAGCGTGGGCTCCCCCTCGTACTCACCCCTCCACTTT.

V is TRBV6-2 or TRBV6-3 and J is TRBJ2-3; 14 positions match TRBD2. Germline trimming cut 0 bases from V and 2 bases from J; bases unmatched to any gene: 4. CDR3 length: 18 residues. Germline V gene sequence: CDR1 MNHEY, CDR2 SVGEGT. The CDR3 nucleotides are TGTGCCAGCAGTTACTCGGGACTAGCGGGGGCCACCACAGATACGCAGTATTTT. Its translation is CASSYSGLAGATTDTQYF.

The chain couples TRBV6-5 to TRBJ2-7; perhaps TRBD1 as D (6 bases). CDR1 and CDR2 from the germline V gene are MNHEY and SVGAGI. This CDR3 is built from 14 residues. V was cut by 7 bases and J by 5 bases, with 18 bases left in between. This CDR3 is CASTLARTANEQYF. In nucleotides, the CDR3 is TGTGCCAGCACTCTCGCGAGGACAGCAAACGAGCAGTACTTC.

The rearrangement joins TRBV5-5 to TRBJ2-5, with TRBD1 matching 11 bases. There are 15 residues in the CDR3. With V trimmed by 4 bases and J by 4 bases, 6 bases remained unmatched. Germline V CDR1 and CDR2: SGHKS, YYEKEE (reference sequence). DNA for the CDR3: TGTGCCAGCAGCGATGGGACAGGGGGAGTAGAGACCCAGTACTTC. It translates to CASSDGTGGVETQYF.

The chain carries TRBV5-6 and TRBJ2-7; D not resolved. The CDR3 has 15 residues. The germline CDR1 and CDR2 sequences are SGHDT and YYEEEE. V shed 3 bases and J shed 0 bases, with 13 bases lying between them. The CDR3: CASSYRPRSSYEQYF. DNA for the CDR3: TGTGCCAGCAGCTACCGCCCCCGGAGCTCCTACGAGCAGTACTTC.

V gene TRBV7-8 combines with J gene TRBJ1-1; TRBD1 matches 7 bases. Per germline, CDR1 SGHVS and CDR2 FQNEAQ. The CDR3 has 13 amino acids. Unmatched junction bases numbered 4, after V lost 4 bases and J lost 5 bases. CDR3 nucleotide sequence: TGTGCCAGCAGCTCGACAGGGTGGACTGAAGCTTTCTTT. Its translation: CASSSTGWTEAFF.

The V and J genes are TRBV6-1 and TRBJ1-1, with D hard to call. The CDR3 consists of 17 residues. Trimming removed 2 bases at V and 0 bases at J, with 16 bases between. Germline CDR1 MNHNS, CDR2 SASEGT. CDR3 protein: CASSERRGGYLNTEAFF. DNA of the CDR3: TGTGCCAGCAGTGAACGGAGAGGCGGATATCTGAACACTGAAGCTTTCTTT.

V gene TRBV27 combines with J gene TRBJ2-1; D is possibly TRBD1 (6 bases). CDR1 and CDR2 (germline): MNHEY, SMNVEV (reference sequence). Trimming left V 5 bases short and J 5 bases short, with 19 bases between. The CDR3 is 16 amino acids. The CDR3 is CASSPRQVGDNNEQFF. The DNA of the CDR3 is TGTGCCAGCAGTCCTCGACAGGTCGGGGACAACAATGAGCAGTTCTTC.

This chain connects TRBV29-1 to TRBJ2-3, with 9 bases lining up with TRBD2. The CDR3 consists of 15 residues. The germline CDR1 and CDR2 sequences are SQVTM and ANQGSEA. V was pared by 3 bases and J by 0 bases, with 4 bases of the junction left unmatched. The DNA of the CDR3 is TGCAGCGTTGAGAGACTAGCGGAAAGCACAGATACGCAGTATTTT. The encoded protein is CSVERLAESTDTQYF.

In its sample, this clone was seen once. The chain links TRBV19 to TRBJ1-4, with D perhaps TRBD1 (6 bases). The CDR3 runs 18 residues. V lost 2 bases to trimming and J lost 0 bases, with 16 bases between them. Germline V gene data show CDR1 as LNHDA and CDR2 as SQIVND (reference sequence). The CDR3 DNA sequence: TGTGCCAGTAGTATAAGCGCAGGGGATGGGGCAACTAATGAAAAACTGTTTTTT. Translated: CASSISAGDGATNEKLFF.

The J gene is TRBJ2-7, the V gene TRBV7-8; D might be TRBD1 (6 bases). The CDR3 consists of 14 residues. V was clipped by 1 base and J by 3 bases, with 10 bases between them. The V gene's germline CDR1 is SGHVS and CDR2 FQNEAQ. CDR3 amino acids: CASSLVPRGYEQYF. The CDR3 bases are TGTGCCAGCAGCTTAGTCCCCAGGGGCTACGAGCAGTACTTC. The whole variable domain, remainder taken from reference TRBV7-8 and TRBJ2-7, is GAGVSQSPRYKVAKRGQDVALRCDPISGHVSLFWYQQALGQGPEFLTYFQNEAQLDKSGLPSDRFFAERPEGSVSTLKIQRTQQEDSAVYLCASSLVPRGYEQYFGPGTRLTVT.

The V gene is TRBV10-3, the J gene TRBJ1-2; no clear D gene. CDR1 and CDR2 (germline): ENHRY, SYGVKD. Trimming cost V 4 bases and J 6 bases, with 9 bases left between them. The CDR3 is 12 amino acids. CDR3 loop: CAISGWRDGYTF. The CDR3 region has the DNA TGTGCCATCAGTGGATGGAGGGATGGCTACACCTTC.

This clone came up once. The genes are TRBV6-2 or TRBV6-3 and TRBJ1-2; possible D gene TRBD1, 6 bases. The V gene's germline CDR1 is MNHEY and CDR2 SVGEGT. The CDR3 totals 13 residues. Trimming stripped 2 bases from V and 8 bases from J, with 12 bases between. The CDR3 reads CASSYVWGHGYTF. CDR3 sequence (DNA): TGTGCCAGCAGTTACGTCTGGGGGCACGGCTACACCTTC.

This chain joins TRBV29-1 and TRBJ1-1, with D perhaps matching TRBD1 (5 bases). Trimming shortened V by 5 bases and J by 1 base, and 14 bases separated the two germline ends. Germline loops: CDR1 SQVTM, CDR2 ANQGSEA. The CDR3 consists of 14 residues. In DNA form, the CDR3 reads TGCAGCGTTACCGACAGATTGGGGAACACTGAAGCTTTCTTT. Its translation: CSVTDRLGNTEAFF.

The chain is built from TRBV5-1 and TRBJ2-1, with 10 bases aligning to TRBD2. Unmatched junction bases numbered 10, after V lost 4 bases and J lost 6 bases. This CDR3 has 16 residues. CDR1 is SGHRS, CDR2 YFSETQ, per germline. CDR3 bases: TGCGCCAGCAGCCCGGAACTAGCGGGAAGAAGCAATGAGCAGTTCTTC. This gives the protein CASSPELAGRSNEQFF.

The V gene is TRBV14, the J gene TRBJ2-7; 9 nucleotides agree with TRBD2. Germline V CDR1 and CDR2: SGHDN, FVKESK. The ends lost 4 bases at V and 6 bases at J; junction bases unmatched: 10. CDR3 length: 15 amino acids. The CDR3: CASSRLRGGRGEQYF. For the CDR3, the DNA is TGTGCCAGCAGCCGCCTGCGGGGGGGCAGAGGCGAGCAGTACTTC.